This T cell receptor beta chain was documented in a study of lymphopenia after photon versus proton radiotherapy. Findings and limits, study-wide: Under photons, naive T cells and diversity fell while effector/memory populations rose.

This clone was recorded only once. Its antigen is still unknown. Profiling relied on immunoSEQ multiplex PCR, and the TCRdb table lists in-frame clones only, not all of them. This sample carries roughly 15,000 clones, 65% to 85% of them seen once, and the ten largest clones take 27%. The receptor comes from a middle-aged man with gastric cancer. The sample in question was peripheral blood, obtained from a patient treated with photon-based radiotherapy.

This CDR3 is CASSLSNEQFF. The CDR3 DNA sequence: TGCGCCAGCAGCTTAAGCAATGAGCAGTTCTTC. The chain combines TRBV5-1 with TRBJ2-1; D is undetermined. The CDR3 is 11 amino acids. The V gene lost 2 bases and the J gene lost 6 bases, with 3 bases spanning the gap. Germline V gives CDR1 SGHRS, CDR2 YFSETQ.